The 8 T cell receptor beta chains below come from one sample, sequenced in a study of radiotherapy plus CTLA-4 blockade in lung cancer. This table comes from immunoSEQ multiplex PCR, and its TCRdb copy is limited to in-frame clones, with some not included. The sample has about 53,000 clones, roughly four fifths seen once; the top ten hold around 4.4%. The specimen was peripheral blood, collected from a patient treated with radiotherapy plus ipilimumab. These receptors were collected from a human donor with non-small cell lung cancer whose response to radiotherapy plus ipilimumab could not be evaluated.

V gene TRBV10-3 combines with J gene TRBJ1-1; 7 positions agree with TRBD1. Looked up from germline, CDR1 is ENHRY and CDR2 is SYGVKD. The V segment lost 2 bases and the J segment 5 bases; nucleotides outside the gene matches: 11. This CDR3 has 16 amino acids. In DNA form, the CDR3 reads TGTGCCATCAGTGAGCCCGCACAGGGGCGGGGAACTGAAGCTTTCTTT. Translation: CAISEPAQGRGTEAFF.

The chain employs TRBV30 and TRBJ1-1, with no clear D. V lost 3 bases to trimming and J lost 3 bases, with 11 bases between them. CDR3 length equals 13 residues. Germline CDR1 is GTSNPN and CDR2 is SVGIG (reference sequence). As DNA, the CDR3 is TGTGCCTGGAGGGACTTTCCCCACACTGAAGCTTTCTTT. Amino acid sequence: CAWRDFPHTEAFF. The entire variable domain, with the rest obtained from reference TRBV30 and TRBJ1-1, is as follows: SQTIHQWPATLVQPVGSPLSLECTVEGTSNPNLYWYRQAAGRGLQLLFYSVGIGQISSEVPQNLSASRPQDRQFILSSKKLLLSDSGFYLCAWRDFPHTEAFFGQGTRLTVV.

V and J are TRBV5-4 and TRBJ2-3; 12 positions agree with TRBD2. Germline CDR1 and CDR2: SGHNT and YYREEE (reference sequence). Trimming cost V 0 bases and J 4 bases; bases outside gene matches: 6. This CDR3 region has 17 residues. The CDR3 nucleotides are TGTGCCAGCAGCTTGGGCCAACTAGCGGGAGGCTCAGATACGCAGTATTTT. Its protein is CASSLGQLAGGSDTQYF.

The CDR3 is CASSPRYAASSYNEQFF. In DNA, the CDR3 is TGCGCCAGCAGCCCCCGTTACGCGGCGAGCTCCTACAATGAGCAGTTCTTC. The J gene is TRBJ2-1, the V gene TRBV4-3; D call uncertain. The germline V gene encodes CDR1 LGHNA and CDR2 YSLEER. V lost 4 bases, J lost 0 bases, and 16 bases lay in between. CDR3 length equals 17 residues.

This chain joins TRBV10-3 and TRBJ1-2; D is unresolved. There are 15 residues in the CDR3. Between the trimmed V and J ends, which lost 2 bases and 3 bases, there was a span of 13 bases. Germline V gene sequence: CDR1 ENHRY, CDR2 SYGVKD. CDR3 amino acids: CAISEKLLADYGYTF. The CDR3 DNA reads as TGTGCCATCAGTGAGAAGCTGCTTGCGGACTATGGCTACACCTTC.

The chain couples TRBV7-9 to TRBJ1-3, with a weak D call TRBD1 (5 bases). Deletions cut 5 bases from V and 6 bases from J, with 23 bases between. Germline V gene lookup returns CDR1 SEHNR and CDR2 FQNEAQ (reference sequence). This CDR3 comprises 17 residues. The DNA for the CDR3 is TGTGCCAGCAGCATAGGAGGCCGGGCAGGGATTGAAAACACCATATATTTT. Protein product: CASSIGGRAGIENTIYF.

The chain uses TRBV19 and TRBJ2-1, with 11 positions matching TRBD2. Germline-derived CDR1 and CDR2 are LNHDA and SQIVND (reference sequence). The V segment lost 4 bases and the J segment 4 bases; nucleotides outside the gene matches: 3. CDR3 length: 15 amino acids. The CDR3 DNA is TGTGCCAGTAGTAGGGGGACTAGCGGATACAATGAGCAGTTCTTC. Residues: CASSRGTSGYNEQFF. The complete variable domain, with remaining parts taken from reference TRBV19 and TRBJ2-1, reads DGGITQSPKYLFRKEGQNVTLSCEQNLNHDAMYWYRQDPGQGLRLIYYSQIVNDFQKGDIAEGYSVSREKKESFPLTVTSAQKNPTAFYLCASSRGTSGYNEQFFGPGTRLTVL.

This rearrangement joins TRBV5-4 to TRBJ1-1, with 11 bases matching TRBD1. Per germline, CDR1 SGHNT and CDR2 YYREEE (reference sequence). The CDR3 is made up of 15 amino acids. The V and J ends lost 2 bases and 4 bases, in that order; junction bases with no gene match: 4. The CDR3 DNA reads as TGTGCCAGCAGCTTCAGGACAGGGGGCTCCACTGAAGCTTTCTTT. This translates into CASSFRTGGSTEAFF.